This T cell receptor beta chain originates from a study of T cells after yellow fever vaccination. Regarding the study as a whole: Among primary-vaccination clones, most reappeared after the booster, at approximately 97% for CD4 and 88% for CD8. Abundant bulk-population clonotypes could contaminate the FACS-sorted repertoires.

UMIs were added to TCR cDNA along with a universal primer site when it was made by 5'RACE template switching. TCRdb itself ran the 5' RACE reads through MiXCR, one entry per CDR3 protein. Counted here are 200,000 to 300,000 distinct CDR3 sequences, roughly 6.2% occurring once; the ten biggest clones make up 1% to 1.2%. Only a few counts were recorded for this clonotype. As yet, its antigen is unknown. V lost 5 bases and J lost 6, with 20 bases in between. The CDR3 loop spans 15 amino acids. This sample comprised CD4+ T cells sorted from PBMCs, obtained on the day of the yellow fever booster vaccination. This rearrangement joins TRBV12-3 or TRBV12-4 to TRBJ2-7; D not certain. This receptor was identified in a man in his thirties or forties who received the YFV17D yellow fever vaccine. The CDR3 loop reads CASSPTQLFPSEQYF. DNA of the CDR3: TGTGCCAGCAGTCCCACACAGCTGTTCCCCTCCGAGCAGTACTTC.